The table lists the clone carrying this T cell receptor (beta chain) with many counts. The target antigen is unknown. The sample is drawn from a study of Graves' ophthalmopathy and Graves' hyperthyroidism. The authors amplified TCR beta CDR3 regions from RNA transcripts. First-round RT-PCR relied on HTBI primers, and a second-round multiplex PCR came next. TCRdb re-called the multiplex PCR reads through MiXCR, storing one row per CDR3 protein. The data show about 1.1 million distinct CDR3 sequences, with about 36% seen just once and 8.5% to 14% held by the top ten. General study points: Ophthalmopathy progression prediction by the model yielded a sensitivity of about 70% and a specificity of approximately 72%. Blood shared most expanded thyroid clonotypes above 0.001 frequency.

Other autoimmune diseases, uncontrolled infections, pregnancy or lactation excluded patients from enrollment. The CDR3 has 16 amino acids. Trimming stripped 4 bases from V and 3 bases from J, with 19 bases between. The sequenced sample consisted of peripheral blood or thyroid tissue (not recorded which). The TCR sequence derives from an adult man with Graves' hyperthyroidism. The rearrangement links TRBV12-3 or TRBV12-4 to TRBJ2-7, with D possibly being TRBD1 (6 bases). The CDR3: CASSSSRDRRNYEQYF. The CDR3 DNA sequence: TGTGCCAGCAGTTCCTCCCGCGACAGGAGGAACTACGAGCAGTACTTC.